Each of the 31 T cell receptor beta chains below was sequenced from the same sample in a study of CD8+CD57+ T cells in acquired aplastic anemia. TCR beta VDJ and CDR3 profiles were obtained from a genomic DNA template. Each CDR3 protein gets one entry after TCRdb re-called the reads with MiXCR. The sample has 150,000 to 200,000 distinct CDR3 sequences; 64% are singletons. Sequencing input: sorted CD4+, CD8+, or CD8+CD57+ T cells (not recorded which) from PBMCs. The source is a human donor with severe aplastic anemia or a healthy control (not recorded which).

The J gene is TRBJ1-5, the V gene TRBV10-1; 9 positions match TRBD1. The CDR3 is 14 residues long. Germline assignment: CDR1 WNHNN and CDR2 SYGVQD (reference sequence). Trimming took 6 bases from V and 2 from J; bases not matched to a gene: 2. CDR3: CASRDRGGNQPQHF. The CDR3 coding sequence is TGCGCCAGCAGGGACAGGGGAGGCAATCAGCCCCAGCATTTT.

This clonotype has a handful of counts. CDR3 nucleotides: TGTGCCAGCAGTGAAGCGGGAGGTAGCTCCTACGAGCAGTACTTC. Its translation: CASSEAGGSSYEQYF. This sequence joins TRBV6-1 and TRBJ2-7; TRBD2 is a possible D gene (6 bases). CDR3 length: 15 residues. Trimming removed 0 bases from V and 0 bases from J, with 9 bases in between. Germline V gives CDR1 MNHNS, CDR2 SASEGT.

CDR3 residues: CASKGSDTQYF. CDR3 bases: TGTGCCAGCAAAGGGTCAGATACGCAGTATTTT. The chain couples TRBV27 to TRBJ2-3; D is unresolved. From germline, CDR1 is MNHEY and CDR2 SMNVEV (reference sequence). The CDR3 has 11 amino acids. Trimming took 7 bases from V and 4 from J, leaving 6 bases between them.

The rearrangement joins TRBV7-2 to TRBJ2-3; no clear D. The CDR3 contains 13 residues. V was pared by 5 bases and J by 4 bases, with 10 bases between. Germline V gives CDR1 SGHTA, CDR2 FQGNSA. CDR3 DNA sequence: TGTGCCAGCAGCCTTAGAAGGGCAGATACGCAGTATTTT. Amino acids: CASSLRRADTQYF.

The chain carries TRBV19 and TRBJ2-5; a possible D gene is TRBD2 (5 bases). V lost 1 base, J lost 3 bases, and 12 bases lay in between. The CDR3 has 15 residues. The germline CDR1 and CDR2 sequences are LNHDA and SQIVND (reference sequence). This chain's CDR3 is CASSIGSDWKETQYF. CDR3 DNA: TGTGCCAGTAGTATAGGCTCGGACTGGAAAGAGACCCAGTACTTC.

The chain recombines TRBV7-9 with TRBJ2-2, with a possible D match to TRBD2 (5 bases). Per the germline V gene, CDR1 is SEHNR and CDR2 is FQNEAQ (reference sequence). The germline V and J ends were trimmed by 5 bases and 4 bases, with 17 bases remaining between them. The CDR3 has 16 amino acids. CDR3 bases: TGTGCCAGCAGCCCGGAGGTCCGGGCGTCCACCGGGGAGCTGTTTTTT. This translates into CASSPEVRASTGELFF.

V usage is TRBV7-8 and J usage is TRBJ1-5; no reliable D call. Germline V gene data show CDR1 as SGHVS and CDR2 as FQNEAQ. The V end lost 1 base, the J end lost 10 bases, and 14 bases lay between the germline ends. CDR3 length: 14 amino acids. The CDR3: CASSLDGLSEPQHF. DNA of the CDR3: TGTGCCAGCAGCTTAGACGGGTTATCAGAACCCCAGCATTTT.

Many counts were recorded for this clonotype. The chain employs TRBV4-1 and TRBJ2-5; a possible D gene is TRBD1 (6 bases). CDR3 length: 14 amino acids. Deletions cut 4 bases from V and 1 base from J, with 10 bases between. Germline CDR1 reads MGHRA; CDR2 reads YSYEKL. The CDR3 coding sequence is TGCGCCAGCAGCCCGACAGGACTCCAAGAGACCCAGTACTTC. It is translated as CASSPTGLQETQYF.

The genes are TRBV10-3 and TRBJ2-1; D is ambiguous. With 10 bases removed from V and 7 bases from J, the gap between germline ends came to 11 bases. The CDR3 spans 11 residues. Germline V gives CDR1 ENHRY, CDR2 SYGVKD. The CDR3 sequence: CASRIRNEQFF. The CDR3 DNA sequence: TGTGCCAGCAGGATTAGGAATGAGCAGTTCTTC.

At least ten counts were recorded for this clonotype. This chain joins TRBV7-9 and TRBJ1-5; D not certain. V gave up 5 bases and J gave up 3 bases, with 8 bases separating them. This CDR3 has 13 residues. Germline-derived CDR1 and CDR2 are SEHNR and FQNEAQ (reference sequence). The CDR3 coding sequence is TGTGCCAGCAGCCTCCGGGACAATCAGCCCCAGCATTTT. Amino acid sequence: CASSLRDNQPQHF.

This clonotype appeared many times. The J gene is TRBJ1-5, the V gene TRBV27; a possible D gene is TRBD1 (5 bases). V lost 0 bases, J lost 3 bases, and 9 bases lay in between. The CDR3 runs to 15 residues. In germline, CDR1 is MNHEY, CDR2 SMNVEV (reference sequence). The CDR3 region is CASSLSGAINQPQHF. Written as DNA, the CDR3 is TGTGCCAGCAGTTTATCCGGGGCAATCAATCAGCCCCAGCATTTT.

The genes are TRBV19 and TRBJ2-3; possible D gene TRBD2, 6 bases. V lost 5 bases and J 5 bases, leaving 11 bases between the germline ends. Germline V lookup: CDR1 LNHDA, CDR2 SQIVND (reference sequence). The CDR3 sequence is 13 residues long. CDR3 sequence (DNA): TGTGCCAGTAGTCGGGGACTCAGAGATACGCAGTATTTT. This gives the protein CASSRGLRDTQYF.

This chain uses TRBV19 with TRBJ2-2; no definite D call. The V gene's germline CDR1 is LNHDA and CDR2 SQIVND (reference sequence). The V gene lost 3 bases and the J gene lost 5 bases, with 10 bases spanning the gap. This CDR3 has 14 amino acids. The CDR3 loop is CASSIRGGTGELFF. In nucleotides, the CDR3 is TGTGCCAGTAGTATTCGTGGTGGGACCGGGGAGCTGTTTTTT.

In this sample, this clonotype turned up a few times. The V and J genes are TRBV15 and TRBJ2-7; D might be TRBD2 (6 bases). Trimming cost V 8 bases and J 3 bases, with 14 bases left between them. The CDR3 runs 13 residues. Germline loops: CDR1 LNHNV, CDR2 YYDKDF (reference sequence). The CDR3 nucleotides read TGTGCCACCGGAGGCGGGGACCTCTACGAGCAGTACTTC. Translating it yields CATGGGDLYEQYF.

The gene calls are TRBV10-3 and TRBJ2-5; D tentatively fits TRBD1 or TRBD2 (5 bases each). The germline V and J ends were trimmed by 10 bases and 9 bases, with 18 bases remaining between them. The CDR3 loop spans 12 amino acids. Germline assignment: CDR1 ENHRY and CDR2 SYGVKD. The CDR3 DNA reads TGTGCCAGCAGCCCCATTGGGACCGCCCAGTACTTC. It translates to CASSPIGTAQYF.

The genes are TRBV10-3 and TRBJ1-1, with no clear D. Trimming shortened V by 6 bases and J by 5 bases, and 10 bases separated the two germline ends. The CDR3 totals 12 residues. Germline CDR1 ENHRY, CDR2 SYGVKD. CDR3 coding DNA: TGTGCCATCAGCCGGGGTGGAACTGAAGCTTTCTTT. It encodes CAISRGGTEAFF.

The chain employs TRBV9 and TRBJ2-5; TRBD2 matches at 11 bases. The V gene end was trimmed by 3 bases and the J gene end by 3 bases; junction bases not matched to a gene: 7. From germline, CDR1 is SGDLS and CDR2 YYNGEE. CDR3 length equals 16 residues. CDR3 protein: CASSGTSGGGKETQYF. CDR3 in DNA: TGTGCCAGCAGCGGAACTAGCGGGGGTGGGAAAGAGACCCAGTACTTC.

The chain employs TRBV5-4 and TRBJ2-3; D gene unclear. Germline V gene data show CDR1 as SGHNT and CDR2 as YYREEE (reference sequence). V lost 0 bases to trimming and J lost 0 bases, with 14 bases between them. This CDR3 region has 17 residues. CDR3 amino acids: CASSLVSLGPSTDTQYF. In nucleotides, the CDR3 is TGTGCCAGCAGCTTGGTGTCTCTAGGTCCTAGCACAGATACGCAGTATTTT.

This clonotype was recorded a few times. V is TRBV27 and J is TRBJ2-5; weak D call: TRBD2 (5 bases). This CDR3 spans 14 amino acids. Germline V gene sequence: CDR1 MNHEY, CDR2 SMNVEV (reference sequence). The V end lost 5 bases, the J end lost 5 bases, and 15 bases lay between the germline ends. The CDR3 sequence: CASSPWTPGETQYF. The CDR3 DNA is TGTGCCAGCAGTCCTTGGACCCCGGGGGAGACCCAGTACTTC.

The chain has TRBV5-1 and TRBJ1-5; D not certain. Trimming took 0 bases from V and 4 from J, leaving 11 bases between them. The germline CDR1 and CDR2 sequences are SGHRS and YFSETQ. There are 15 residues in the CDR3. This CDR3 is CASSLGSGPNQPQHF. The CDR3 nucleotides read TGCGCCAGCAGCTTGGGGTCCGGGCCAAATCAGCCCCAGCATTTT. Full variable domain (remainder filled in from reference TRBV5-1 and TRBJ1-5): KAGVTQTPRYLIKTRGQQVTLSCSPISGHRSVSWYQQTPGQGLQFLFEYFSETQRNKGNFPGRFSGRQFSNSRSEMNVSTLELGDSALYLCASSLGSGPNQPQHFGDGTRLSIL.

This clonotype showed up just a few times. This chain connects TRBV7-9 to TRBJ2-5; unclear D gene. The germline V gene has CDR1 SEHNR and CDR2 FQNEAQ (reference sequence). The V and J ends lost 4 bases and 4 bases respectively, with 10 bases between them. The CDR3 length is 13 residues. For the CDR3, the DNA is TGTGCCAGCAGCTCTACCTATGGAGAGACCCAGTACTTC. Its protein is CASSSTYGETQYF.

V is TRBV4-3 and J is TRBJ1-4; D unresolved. The germline V and J ends were trimmed by 3 bases and 4 bases, with 9 bases remaining between them. The CDR3 totals 14 residues. Germline V gene lookup returns CDR1 LGHNA and CDR2 YSLEER. CDR3 sequence (DNA): TGCGCCAGCAGCCAGGCAGGTTATAATGAAAAACTGTTTTTT. Translation: CASSQAGYNEKLFF.

The chain joins TRBV7-8 to TRBJ2-1, with 10 bases that match TRBD2. Germline CDR1 reads SGHVS; CDR2 reads FQNEAQ. The CDR3 is 15 residues long. V shed 1 base, J shed 6 bases, and the junction held 3 bases outside the gene matches. CDR3 residues: CASSLVLAGGNEQFF. The CDR3 DNA reads TGTGCCAGCAGCTTAGTTTTAGCGGGAGGCAATGAGCAGTTCTTC.

The chain carries TRBV20-1 and TRBJ2-7, with 8 bases that match TRBD1. V gave up 2 bases and J gave up 2 bases; unmatched junction bases: 5. The CDR3 extends over 14 amino acids. Per the germline V gene, CDR1 is DFQATT and CDR2 is SNEGSKA (reference sequence). This chain's CDR3 is CSARQGAWTYEQYF. CDR3 bases: TGCAGTGCTAGACAGGGGGCGTGGACCTACGAGCAGTACTTC.

This clonotype was detected only a few times. The rearrangement links TRBV6-1 to TRBJ1-2; 9 bases map to TRBD1. The CDR3 is 17 amino acids. Trimming removed 6 bases from V and 4 bases from J; junction bases left unmatched: 15. CDR1 MNHNS and CDR2 SASEGT come from the germline V gene. The CDR3 bases are TGTGCCAGCAGCGAATCCGGGACAGGGTCTATCGGCTATGGCTACACCTTC. Translating gives CASSESGTGSIGYGYTF.

V and J are TRBV7-9 and TRBJ2-7; 11 bases match TRBD2. Trimming removed 5 bases from V and 4 bases from J; junction bases left unmatched: 10. The CDR3 is made up of 16 amino acids. Germline V lookup: CDR1 SEHNR, CDR2 FQNEAQ (reference sequence). The chain's CDR3 is CASSPNPLAGVYEQYF. CDR3 coding DNA: TGTGCCAGCAGCCCGAACCCACTAGCGGGAGTATACGAGCAGTACTTC. Supplemented by reference TRBV7-9 and TRBJ2-7, the full variable domain reads DTGVSQNPRHKITKRGQNVTFRCDPISEHNRLYWYRQTLGQGPEFLTYFQNEAQLEKSRLLSDRFSAERPKGSFSTLEIQRTEQGDSAMYLCASSPNPLAGVYEQYFGPGTRLTVT.

This chain uses TRBV20-1 with TRBJ1-1; D uncertain. Trimming left V 2 bases short and J 2 bases short, with 6 bases between. Germline V gene sequence: CDR1 DFQATT, CDR2 SNEGSKA (reference sequence). The CDR3 contains 12 residues. DNA of the CDR3: TGCAGTGCTAGACCTAGTAACACTGAAGCTTTCTTT. Amino acid sequence: CSARPSNTEAFF.

The rearrangement links TRBV20-1 to TRBJ1-6, with D maybe TRBD1 (6 bases). V dropped 3 bases and J dropped 6 bases, with 15 bases sitting between them. Germline CDR1 and CDR2: DFQATT and SNEGSKA (reference sequence). This CDR3 comprises 15 residues. CDR3 DNA: TGCAGTGCTAGTGAGGGTAAGGGGGGTAATTCACCCCTCCACTTT. Translating it yields CSASEGKGGNSPLHF.

The chain recombines TRBV7-8 with TRBJ1-1; tentative D call: TRBD1 (6 bases). The CDR3 is made up of 13 amino acids. Trimming removed 5 bases at V and 7 bases at J, with 14 bases between. Germline lookup yields CDR1 SGHVS and CDR2 FQNEAQ. This CDR3 is CASSTRDTHEAFF. CDR3 nucleotide sequence: TGTGCCAGCAGCACACGGGACACCCATGAAGCTTTCTTT.

The chain carries TRBV9 and TRBJ1-4, with D maybe TRBD1 (5 bases). This CDR3 is built from 19 residues. The germline CDR1 and CDR2 sequences are SGDLS and YYNGEE. Trimming left V 4 bases short and J 6 bases short, with 28 bases between. The CDR3 region is CASSNRQSRDGGVDEKLFF. In nucleotides, the CDR3 is TGTGCCAGCAGCAATCGCCAGTCCCGGGACGGGGGGGTAGATGAAAAACTGTTTTTT.

The chain recombines TRBV7-9 with TRBJ1-4; tentatively, D is TRBD1 (5 bases). V gave up 7 bases and J gave up 3 bases, with 9 bases separating them. CDR1 and CDR2 from the germline V gene are SEHNR and FQNEAQ (reference sequence). The CDR3 loop spans 13 amino acids. CDR3 sequence reads: CASNGQPNEKLFF. CDR3 coding DNA: TGTGCCAGCAACGGACAACCTAATGAAAAACTGTTTTTT.